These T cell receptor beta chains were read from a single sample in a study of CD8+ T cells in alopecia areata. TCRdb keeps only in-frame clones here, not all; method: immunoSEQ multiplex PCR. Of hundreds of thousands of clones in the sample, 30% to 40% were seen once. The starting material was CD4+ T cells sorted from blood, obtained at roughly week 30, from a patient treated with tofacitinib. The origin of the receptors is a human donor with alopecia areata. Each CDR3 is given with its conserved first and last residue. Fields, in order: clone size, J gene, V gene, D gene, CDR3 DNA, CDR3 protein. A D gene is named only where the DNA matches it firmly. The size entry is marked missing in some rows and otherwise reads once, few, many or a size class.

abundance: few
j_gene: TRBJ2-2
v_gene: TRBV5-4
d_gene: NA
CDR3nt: TGTGCCAGCAGCCCTAGCTCCGGGGCAGCCGGGGAGCTGTTTTTT
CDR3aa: CASSPSSGAAGELFF

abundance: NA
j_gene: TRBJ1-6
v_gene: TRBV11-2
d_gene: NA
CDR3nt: TGTGCCAGCAGCTTGACCCCCCAAGGGGACAATAATTCACCCCTCCACTTT
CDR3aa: CASSLTPQGDNNSPLHF

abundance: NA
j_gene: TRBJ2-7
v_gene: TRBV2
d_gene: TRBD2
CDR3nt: TGTGCCAGCAAAGACGGGGGGGCAAGGTACGAGCAGTACTTC
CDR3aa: CASKDGGARYEQYF

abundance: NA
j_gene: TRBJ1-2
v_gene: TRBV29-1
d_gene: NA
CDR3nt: TGCAGCGTTGGTGGGCAGCTCTATGGCTACACCTTC
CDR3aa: CSVGGQLYGYTF

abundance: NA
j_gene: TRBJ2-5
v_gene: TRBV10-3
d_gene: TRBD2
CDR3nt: TGTGCCATCAGTGAGTCCGGGGGGGCGCAAGAGACCCAGTACTTC
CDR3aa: CAISESGGAQETQYF

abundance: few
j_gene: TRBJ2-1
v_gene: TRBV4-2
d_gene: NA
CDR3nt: TGTGCCAGCAGCCAAGAGGATGAGCAGTTCTTC
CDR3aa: CASSQEDEQFF

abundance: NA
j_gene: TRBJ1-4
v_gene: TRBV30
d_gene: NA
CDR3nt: TGTGCCTGTACCCCTGGGTGGGGGGCAACTAATGAAAAACTGTTTTTT
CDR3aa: CACTPGWGATNEKLFF

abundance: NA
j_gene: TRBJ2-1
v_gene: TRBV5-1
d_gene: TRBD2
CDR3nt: TGCGCCAGCAGCTTTTTACTAGCGGGGGCCTACAATGAGCAGTTCTTC
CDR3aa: CASSFLLAGAYNEQFF

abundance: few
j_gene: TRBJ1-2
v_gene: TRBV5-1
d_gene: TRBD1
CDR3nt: TGCGCCAGCAGCACGGGCCGCAGGGACAGGAAGAACTATGGCTACACCTTC
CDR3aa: CASSTGRRDRKNYGYTF

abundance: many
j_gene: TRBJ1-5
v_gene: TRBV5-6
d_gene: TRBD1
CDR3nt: TGTGCCAGCAGCCCGACAGGGGGATACAATCAGCCCCAGCATTTT
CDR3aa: CASSPTGGYNQPQHF

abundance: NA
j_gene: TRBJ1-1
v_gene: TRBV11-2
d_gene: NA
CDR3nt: TGTGCCAGCAAACAAGCCTTGTATGACACTGAAGCTTTCTTT
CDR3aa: CASKQALYDTEAFF

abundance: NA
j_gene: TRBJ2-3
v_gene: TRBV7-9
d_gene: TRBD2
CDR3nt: TGTGCCAGCAGCCTCGCGGCGGGCGGGGGAGATACGCAGTATTTT
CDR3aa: CASSLAAGGGDTQYF

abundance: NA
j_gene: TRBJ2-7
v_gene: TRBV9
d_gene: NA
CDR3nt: TGTGCCAGCAGCGTTGTTGGATGGGGGTCCGAGCAGTACTTC
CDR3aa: CASSVVGWGSEQYF

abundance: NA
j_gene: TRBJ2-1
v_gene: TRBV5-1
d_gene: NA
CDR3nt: TGCGCCAGCAGCCCCAGGGGGGATGAGCAGTTCTTC
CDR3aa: CASSPRGDEQFF

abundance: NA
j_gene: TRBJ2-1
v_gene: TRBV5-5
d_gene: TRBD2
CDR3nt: TGTGCCAGCAGCAAATTAGCGGGGATCTCCTACAATGAGCAGTTCTTC
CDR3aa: CASSKLAGISYNEQFF

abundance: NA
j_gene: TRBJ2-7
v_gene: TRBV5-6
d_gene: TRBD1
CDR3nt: TGTGCCAGCAGCTCCTTCGGGACAGGGGGTCACGAGCAGTACTTC
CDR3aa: CASSSFGTGGHEQYF

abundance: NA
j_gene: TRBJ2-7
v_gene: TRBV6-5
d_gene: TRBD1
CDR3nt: TGTGCCAGCAGACCTGGGGACAGGCTCTACGAGCAGTACTTC
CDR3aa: CASRPGDRLYEQYF

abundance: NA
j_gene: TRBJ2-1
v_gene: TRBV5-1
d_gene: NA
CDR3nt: TGCGCCAGCAACCAAGGAGAAGCCTACAATGAGCAGTTCTTC
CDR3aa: CASNQGEAYNEQFF

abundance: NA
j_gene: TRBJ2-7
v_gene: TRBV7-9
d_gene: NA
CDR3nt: TGTGCCAGCCACGACCCGGGACGCCAATCCTACGAGCAGTACTTC
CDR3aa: CASHDPGRQSYEQYF

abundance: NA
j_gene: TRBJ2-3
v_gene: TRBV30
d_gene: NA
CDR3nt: TGTGCCTGGAGTCGAGGGGGCGGGAATACGCAGTATTTT
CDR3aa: CAWSRGGGNTQYF

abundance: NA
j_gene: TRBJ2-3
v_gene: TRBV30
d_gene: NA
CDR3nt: TGTGCCTTCCGACAGTACTCAGATACGCAGTATTTT
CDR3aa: CAFRQYSDTQYF

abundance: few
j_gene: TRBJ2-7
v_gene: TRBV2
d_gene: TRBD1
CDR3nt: TGTGCCAGCACGAACGGACAGGGCACCTACGAGCAGTACTTC
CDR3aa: CASTNGQGTYEQYF

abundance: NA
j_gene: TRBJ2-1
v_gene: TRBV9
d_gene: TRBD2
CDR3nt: TGTGCCAGCACCTCTAGCGGGAGGGATAATGAGCAGTTCTTC
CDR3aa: CASTSSGRDNEQFF

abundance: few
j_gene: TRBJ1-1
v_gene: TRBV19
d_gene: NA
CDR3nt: TGTGCCAGTAGTACCCGGACGGAATACACTGAAGCTTTCTTT
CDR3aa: CASSTRTEYTEAFF

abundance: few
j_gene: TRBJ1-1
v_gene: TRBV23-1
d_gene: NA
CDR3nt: TGCGCCAGCAGTCACCAATCCGGTGGAGGGTTTGGCACTGAAGCTTTCTTT
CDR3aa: CASSHQSGGGFGTEAFF

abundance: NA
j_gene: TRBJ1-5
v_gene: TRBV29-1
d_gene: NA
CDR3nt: TGCAGCGTTGGAGAGGGGGAACAGCCCCAGCATTTT
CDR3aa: CSVGEGEQPQHF

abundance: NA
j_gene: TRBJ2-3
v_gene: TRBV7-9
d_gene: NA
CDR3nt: TGTGCCAGCAGCTTGAATACGCAGTATTTT
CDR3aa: CASSLNTQYF

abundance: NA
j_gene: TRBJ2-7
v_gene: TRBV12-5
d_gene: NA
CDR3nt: TGTGCTAGTGGTAATGATTACGAGCAGTACTTC
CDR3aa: CASGNDYEQYF

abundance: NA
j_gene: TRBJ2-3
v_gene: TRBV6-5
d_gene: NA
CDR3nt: TGTGCCAGCAGTTACCGGCCCACAGATACGCAGTATTTT
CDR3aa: CASSYRPTDTQYF

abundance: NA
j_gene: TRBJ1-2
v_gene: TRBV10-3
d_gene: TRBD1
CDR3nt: TGTGCCATCAGTCCGGGACAGGGGGCTTCTGGCTACACCTTC
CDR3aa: CAISPGQGASGYTF

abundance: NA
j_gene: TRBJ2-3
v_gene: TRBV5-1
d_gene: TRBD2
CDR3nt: TGCGCCAGCAGCCCGACTAGCGGGGGCACAGATACGCAGTATTTT
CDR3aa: CASSPTSGGTDTQYF

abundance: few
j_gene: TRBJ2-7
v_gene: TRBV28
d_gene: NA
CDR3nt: TGTGCCAGCAGTTTACTCTACGAGCAGTACTTC
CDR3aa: CASSLLYEQYF

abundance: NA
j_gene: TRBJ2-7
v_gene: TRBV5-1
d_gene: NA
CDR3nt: TGCGCCAGCAGCTTGGGAGTAGCGGAGACCTACGAGCAGTACTTC
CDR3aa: CASSLGVAETYEQYF

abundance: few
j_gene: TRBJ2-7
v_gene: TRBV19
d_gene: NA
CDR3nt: TGTGCCAGTAGTATTCGGGGGTCCAGCTCCTACGAGCAGTACTTC
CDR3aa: CASSIRGSSSYEQYF

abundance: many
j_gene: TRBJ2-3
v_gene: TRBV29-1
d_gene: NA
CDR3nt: TGCAGCGTTGTTGTGGCTGGGAGCAAGGCAGATACGCAGTATTTT
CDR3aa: CSVVVAGSKADTQYF

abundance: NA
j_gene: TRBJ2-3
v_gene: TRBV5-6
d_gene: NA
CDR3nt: TGTGCCAGCAGCTCCATTCTAGACCGCACAGATACGCAGTATTTT
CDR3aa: CASSSILDRTDTQYF

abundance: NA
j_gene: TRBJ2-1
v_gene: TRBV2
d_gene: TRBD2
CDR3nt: TGTGCCAGCAGTGAAGGGGTAGCGGGAGGGCATGAGCAGTTCTTC
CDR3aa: CASSEGVAGGHEQFF

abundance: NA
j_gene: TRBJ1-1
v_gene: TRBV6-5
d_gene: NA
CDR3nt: TGTGCCAGCAGTCTCTACTCTACGGGCACTGAAGCTTTCTTT
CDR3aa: CASSLYSTGTEAFF

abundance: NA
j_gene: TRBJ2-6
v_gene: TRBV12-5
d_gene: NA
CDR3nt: TGTGCTAGTGGTTTGGTAAGGCGGGACGCGGATTGGGCTGGGGCCAACGTCCTGACTTTC
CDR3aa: CASGLVRRDADWAGANVLTF

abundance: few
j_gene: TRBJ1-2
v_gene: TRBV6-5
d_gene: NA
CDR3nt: TGTGCCAGCAGTTCCCCCCCGCAGGGCGGGTATGGCTACACCTTC
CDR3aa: CASSSPPQGGYGYTF

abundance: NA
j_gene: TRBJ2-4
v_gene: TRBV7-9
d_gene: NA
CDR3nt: TGTGCCAGCAGCTTTAGCGTTTTGGGCAGGTCAACGCACATTCAGTACTTC
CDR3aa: CASSFSVLGRSTHIQYF

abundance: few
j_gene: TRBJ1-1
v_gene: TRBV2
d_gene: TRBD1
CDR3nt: TGTGCCAGCAGCTCTCCGGGACAGGCGAACACTGAAGCTTTCTTT
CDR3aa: CASSSPGQANTEAFF

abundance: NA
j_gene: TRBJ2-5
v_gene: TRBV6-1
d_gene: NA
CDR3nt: TGTGCCAGCAGTGCAATTCAGAAGACCCAGTACTTC
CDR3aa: CASSAIQKTQYF

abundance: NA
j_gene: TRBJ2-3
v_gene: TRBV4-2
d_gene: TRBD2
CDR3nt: TGTGCCAGCAGCCAAGAAGTGTCTAGCGGGAGTTCAGATACGCAGTATTTT
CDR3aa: CASSQEVSSGSSDTQYF

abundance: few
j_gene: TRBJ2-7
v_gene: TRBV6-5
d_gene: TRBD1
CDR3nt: TGTGCCAGCAGCCCCACCGGGACAGGTGGTTACGAGCAGTACTTC
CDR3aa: CASSPTGTGGYEQYF

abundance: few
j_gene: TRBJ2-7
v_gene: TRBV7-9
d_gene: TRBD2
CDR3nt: TGTGCCAGCAGCTTTTTAGCGGGAGGGCCATACGAGCAGTACTTC
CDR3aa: CASSFLAGGPYEQYF

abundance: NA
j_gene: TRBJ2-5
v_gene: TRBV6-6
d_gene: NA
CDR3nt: TGTGCCAGCAACGTAAGAGTCAGGGGAACCCAGTACTTC
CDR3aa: CASNVRVRGTQYF

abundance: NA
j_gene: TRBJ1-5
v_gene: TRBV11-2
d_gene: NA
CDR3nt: TGTGCCAGCAGCTCGGGGGTCGGGCAGCCCCAGCATTTT
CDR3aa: CASSSGVGQPQHF

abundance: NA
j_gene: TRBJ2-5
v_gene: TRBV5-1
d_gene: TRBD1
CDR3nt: TGCGCCAGCAGCTCGAAGGGACAGATCCAAGAGACCCAGTACTTC
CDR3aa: CASSSKGQIQETQYF

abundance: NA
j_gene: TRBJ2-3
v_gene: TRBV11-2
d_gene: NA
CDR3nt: TGTGCCAGCAGCTTAGGGGGGCGACCTAGCACAGATACGCAGTATTTT
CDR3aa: CASSLGGRPSTDTQYF

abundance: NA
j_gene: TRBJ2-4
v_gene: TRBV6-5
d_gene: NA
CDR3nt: TGTGCCAGCAGTTCCCGACGGGGGGCCAGCGACATTCAGTACTTC
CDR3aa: CASSSRRGASDIQYF

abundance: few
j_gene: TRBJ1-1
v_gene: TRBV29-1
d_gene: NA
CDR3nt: TGCAGCGTTGAAGTTGGAGCGAACACTGAAGCTTTCTTT
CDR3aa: CSVEVGANTEAFF

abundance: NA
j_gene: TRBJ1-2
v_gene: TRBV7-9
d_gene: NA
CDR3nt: TGTGCCAGCAGCTTAGTTGGGGAAACTCGCTATGGCTACACCTTC
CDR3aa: CASSLVGETRYGYTF

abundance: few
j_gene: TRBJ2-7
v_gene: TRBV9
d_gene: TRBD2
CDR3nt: TGTGCCAGGACAAGGCGGGAGAGGGAGCAGTACTTC
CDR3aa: CARTRREREQYF

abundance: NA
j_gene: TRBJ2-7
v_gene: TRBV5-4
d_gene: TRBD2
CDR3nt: TGTGCCAGCAGCTTGGAACCTAGCGGGTACGAGCAGTACTTC
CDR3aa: CASSLEPSGYEQYF

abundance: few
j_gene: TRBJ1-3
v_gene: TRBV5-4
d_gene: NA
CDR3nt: TGTGCCAGCAGCCCATCCGGCGGAAACACCATATATTTT
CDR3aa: CASSPSGGNTIYF

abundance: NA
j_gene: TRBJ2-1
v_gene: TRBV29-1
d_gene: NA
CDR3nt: TGCAGCATGAAACAGACAGGCCTCAATGAGCAGTTCTTC
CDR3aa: CSMKQTGLNEQFF

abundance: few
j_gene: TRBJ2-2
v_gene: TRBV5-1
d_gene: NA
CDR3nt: TGCGCCAGCAGCCCCCCGACAGGTCCCACCGGGGAGCTGTTTTTT
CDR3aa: CASSPPTGPTGELFF

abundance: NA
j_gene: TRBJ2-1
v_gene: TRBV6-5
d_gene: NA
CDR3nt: TGTGCCAGCAGTTATCGGGGGACCTTCTACAATGAGCAGTTCTTC
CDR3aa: CASSYRGTFYNEQFF

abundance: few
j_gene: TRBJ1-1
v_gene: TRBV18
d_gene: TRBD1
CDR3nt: TGTGCCAGCTCCCCATCAGGGGGCAGGGTGAACACTGAAGCTTTCTTT
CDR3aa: CASSPSGGRVNTEAFF